These T cell receptor beta chains were read from a single sample in a study of blood T cell repertoires in COVID-19. TCRdb's table, derived via immunoSEQ multiplex PCR, lists solely in-frame clones and lacks some. The sample includes 470,000 or so clones, about 85% seen only once; the top ten take approximately 2%. What was sequenced was PBMCs or T cells enriched from blood (not recorded which). The receptor set was obtained from a woman in her late teens or twenties with acute COVID-19. Each CDR3 is given with its conserved first and last residue. Some rows have no size entry. The others give once, few or many, or a class for an expanded clone.

J gene: TRBJ2-2
clone size: few
V gene: TRBV28
CDR3 protein: CASALGGSPTGELFF

J gene: TRBJ1-2
clone size: .
V gene: TRBV19
CDR3 protein: CASSISVANYGYTF

J gene: TRBJ1-1
clone size: .
V gene: TRBV12-2
CDR3 protein: CASRQQKPLEAFF

J gene: TRBJ1-4
clone size: .
V gene: TRBV18
CDR3 protein: CASSPGRNEKLFF

J gene: TRBJ2-1
clone size: .
V gene: TRBV19
CDR3 protein: CASSIRRDEQFF

J gene: TRBJ2-3
clone size: few
V gene: TRBV19
CDR3 protein: CASSIGQTDTQYF

J gene: TRBJ2-1
clone size: .
V gene: TRBV13
CDR3 protein: CASSLSRVNEQFF

J gene: TRBJ2-7
clone size: .
V gene: TRBV6-5
CDR3 protein: CASSPTGGPHEQYF

J gene: TRBJ1-6
clone size: .
V gene: TRBV6-1
CDR3 protein: CASSEGRRGRLIPPLHF

J gene: TRBJ1-5
clone size: .
V gene: TRBV2
CDR3 protein: CASSLDRGNQPQHF

J gene: TRBJ1-4
clone size: .
V gene: TRBV5-1
CDR3 protein: CASTATGSDEKLFF

J gene: TRBJ2-3
clone size: .
V gene: TRBV28
CDR3 protein: CASMSGTGVTDTQYF

J gene: TRBJ2-7
clone size: once
V gene: TRBV6-5
CDR3 protein: CASGTSGGEQYF

J gene: TRBJ1-5
clone size: .
V gene: TRBV10-1
CDR3 protein: CAGPLGGAQPQHF

J gene: TRBJ1-3
clone size: .
V gene: TRBV11-2
CDR3 protein: CASSSRTGSFFHTIYF

J gene: TRBJ2-7
clone size: .
V gene: TRBV21-1
CDR3 protein: CASSKDLPLGTEKSYEQYF

J gene: TRBJ2-5
clone size: .
V gene: TRBV3-1/TRBV3-2
CDR3 protein: CASSPGGGQETQYF

J gene: TRBJ2-1
clone size: .
V gene: TRBV28
CDR3 protein: CASSLWLGSGPRRYNEQFF

J gene: TRBJ2-7
clone size: .
V gene: TRBV9
CDR3 protein: CASSPRTSGTYEQYF

J gene: TRBJ2-7
clone size: .
V gene: TRBV28
CDR3 protein: CASLAGGLRLSSYEQYF

J gene: TRBJ2-1
clone size: .
V gene: TRBV7-9
CDR3 protein: CASSFEGLAGPQSENEQFF

J gene: TRBJ2-2
clone size: once
V gene: TRBV5-4
CDR3 protein: CASSPRGPTGELFF

J gene: TRBJ2-7
clone size: few
V gene: TRBV28
CDR3 protein: CASSGDSLTYEQYF

J gene: TRBJ2-1
clone size: .
V gene: TRBV6-1
CDR3 protein: CASSEASGLSNEQFF

J gene: TRBJ1-2
clone size: .
V gene: TRBV4-3
CDR3 protein: CASSQGSRGDYGYTF

J gene: TRBJ2-1
clone size: .
V gene: TRBV27
CDR3 protein: CASTLRTGANYNEQFF

J gene: TRBJ1-4
clone size: once
V gene: TRBV11-3
CDR3 protein: CASSSTATNEKLFF

J gene: TRBJ1-1
clone size: .
V gene: TRBV5-6
CDR3 protein: CASSRGDRGLTEAFF

J gene: TRBJ1-1
clone size: .
V gene: TRBV20-1
CDR3 protein: CSASRQGRTEAFF

J gene: TRBJ2-1
clone size: .
V gene: TRBV4-1
CDR3 protein: CASSQDGTSFAYNEQFF

J gene: TRBJ2-3
clone size: few
V gene: TRBV2
CDR3 protein: CASSTRQITDTQYF

J gene: TRBJ1-2
clone size: .
V gene: TRBV5-1
CDR3 protein: CASSWGTGAYGYTF

J gene: TRBJ2-3
clone size: .
V gene: TRBV18
CDR3 protein: CASSSLDRPSTDTQYF

J gene: TRBJ1-2
clone size: .
V gene: TRBV4-3
CDR3 protein: CASSQERQGYGYTF

J gene: TRBJ2-5
clone size: .
V gene: TRBV14
CDR3 protein: CASSQLQDGETQYF

J gene: TRBJ2-3
clone size: .
V gene: TRBV19
CDR3 protein: CARAPGFVWREGSTDTQYF

J gene: TRBJ2-1
clone size: .
V gene: TRBV5-4
CDR3 protein: CASSLWSIFYNEQFF

J gene: TRBJ2-2
clone size: .
V gene: TRBV7-2
CDR3 protein: CASSFSEANGELFF

J gene: TRBJ1-1
clone size: .
V gene: TRBV9
CDR3 protein: CASSSPGGRRDTEAFF

J gene: TRBJ1-6
clone size: .
V gene: TRBV28
CDR3 protein: CASSGGGEGPVLFF

J gene: TRBJ1-1
clone size: .
V gene: TRBV10-1
CDR3 protein: CASSEHGTADAFF

J gene: TRBJ2-1
clone size: .
V gene: TRBV27
CDR3 protein: CASSFAGFDNEQFF

J gene: TRBJ2-7
clone size: few
V gene: TRBV18
CDR3 protein: CASSPLGRGGNDEQYF

J gene: TRBJ2-1
clone size: once
V gene: TRBV11-1
CDR3 protein: CASSLYRVEGEQFF

J gene: TRBJ1-4
clone size: few
V gene: TRBV11-2
CDR3 protein: CASSIYGQGGEKLFF

J gene: TRBJ2-7
clone size: .
V gene: TRBV27
CDR3 protein: CASSFKTGGIYEQYF

J gene: TRBJ1-4
clone size: .
V gene: TRBV3-1/TRBV3-2
CDR3 protein: CASSPVVVAETDRARGKLFF

J gene: TRBJ2-2
clone size: .
V gene: TRBV2
CDR3 protein: CARGQGNTGELFF

J gene: TRBJ1-1
clone size: once
V gene: TRBV20-1
CDR3 protein: CSARDRVGAFF

J gene: TRBJ1-5
clone size: .
V gene: TRBV2
CDR3 protein: CASSIPIHSNQPQHF

J gene: TRBJ2-1
clone size: .
V gene: TRBV7-8
CDR3 protein: CASSLDWGGNNNEQFF

J gene: TRBJ1-1
clone size: .
V gene: TRBV5-4
CDR3 protein: CASSLEGGGTEAFF

J gene: TRBJ1-2
clone size: .
V gene: TRBV9
CDR3 protein: CASSGTGGAQYGYTF

J gene: TRBJ1-2
clone size: once
V gene: TRBV19
CDR3 protein: CASSMGRMEGYTF

J gene: TRBJ1-6
clone size: .
V gene: TRBV30
CDR3 protein: CAWSVRSSNSPLHF

J gene: TRBJ1-1
clone size: .
V gene: TRBV12-2
CDR3 protein: CASRIQGQFEAFF

J gene: TRBJ2-5
clone size: .
V gene: TRBV11-2
CDR3 protein: CASSLARQGNQETQYF

J gene: TRBJ2-7
clone size: .
V gene: TRBV6-5
CDR3 protein: CASSYGTYYEQYF

J gene: TRBJ2-7
clone size: .
V gene: TRBV28
CDR3 protein: CASTGLAGEQYF